These 20 T cell receptor beta chains share one sample of origin, sequenced in a study of cytomegalovirus exposure and HLA in healthy donors. The table came from immunoSEQ multiplex PCR; TCRdb's copy has only in-frame clones and leaves some out. The repertoire includes a few hundred thousand clones, 85% to 90% of them detected once, and just under 3% sits in the top ten. The source material was PBMCs. The receptors shown here come from a woman aged 18 to 35 in good health and CMV-seronegative.

CDR3 sequence reads: CASSQTGTSGNEQFF. CDR3 bases: TGCGCCAGCAGCCAAACGGGGACTAGCGGGAATGAGCAGTTCTTC. This sequence joins TRBV4-1 and TRBJ2-1, with 12 bases identical to TRBD2. Germline V lookup: CDR1 MGHRA, CDR2 YSYEKL. V dropped 2 bases and J dropped 7; count of bases not matched to a gene: 3. This CDR3 region has 15 residues.

The V call is TRBV5-1, the J call TRBJ2-5, with TRBD1 as a possible D gene (6 bases). V was cut by 4 bases and J by 1 base, with 14 bases left in between. Per the germline V gene, CDR1 is SGHRS and CDR2 is YFSETQ. This CDR3 is built from 15 residues. CDR3: CASSPSPGAQETQYF. DNA for the CDR3: TGCGCCAGCAGCCCTTCCCCAGGGGCCCAAGAGACCCAGTACTTC.

The V gene is TRBV5-1, the J gene TRBJ2-1; TRBD1 agrees at 10 bases. V gave up 7 bases and J gave up 3 bases; unmatched junction bases: 4. Germline V gene data show CDR1 as SGHRS and CDR2 as YFSETQ. The CDR3 covers 14 residues. The chain's CDR3 is CASGGQGVYNEQFF. The CDR3 DNA follows: TGCGCCAGCGGAGGACAGGGGGTCTACAATGAGCAGTTCTTC.

The V call is TRBV28, the J call TRBJ1-1; 9 nucleotides agree with TRBD1. Germline CDR1 MDHEN, CDR2 SYDVKM. This CDR3 comprises 15 residues. With V trimmed by 2 bases and J by 2 bases, 3 bases remained unmatched. CDR3 protein: CASSLGGQGNTEAFF. DNA for the CDR3: TGTGCCAGCAGTTTAGGGGGACAGGGAAACACTGAAGCTTTCTTT.

CDR3 in DNA: TGTGCCAGCTCACCCGATCGGGAAAACATTCAGTACTTC. It codes for CASSPDRENIQYF. This sequence joins TRBV18 and TRBJ2-4, with D unresolved. Germline values: CDR1 KGHSH, CDR2 LQKENI. The CDR3 covers 13 residues. V lost 3 bases and J lost 5, with 8 bases in between.

This clone was seen only once. The gene calls are TRBV27 and TRBJ2-2, with 7 bases lining up with TRBD1. CDR1 is MNHEY, CDR2 SMNVEV, per germline (reference sequence). The CDR3 is made up of 14 amino acids. V trimming: 6 bases; J trimming: 3 bases; junction bases outside the gene matches: 4. In DNA form, the CDR3 reads TGTGCCAGCAGGTTACAGGGGTACACCGGGGAGCTGTTTTTT. This gives the protein CASRLQGYTGELFF.

The chain employs TRBV5-1 and TRBJ1-1; D unresolved. V lost 0 bases and J lost 8, with 14 bases in between. CDR1 SGHRS and CDR2 YFSETQ come from the germline V gene. CDR3 size: 14 residues. The CDR3 is CASSLVVREREAFF. The CDR3 bases are TGCGCCAGCAGCTTGGTAGTACGGGAAAGAGAAGCTTTCTTT.

The rearrangement joins TRBV28 to TRBJ2-7; perhaps TRBD1 as D (6 bases). Germline loops: CDR1 MDHEN, CDR2 SYDVKM. The CDR3 has 12 residues. V was trimmed by 3 bases and J by 13 bases, leaving 16 bases between them. CDR3 bases: TGTGCCAGCAGTTTTGGAAACAGGGAGTTCTACTTC. It specifies CASSFGNREFYF.

V usage is TRBV6-5 and J usage is TRBJ2-5, with 7 bases that match TRBD2. This CDR3 spans 16 amino acids. V shed 0 bases, J shed 5 bases, and the junction held 9 bases outside the gene matches. Per germline, CDR1 MNHEY and CDR2 SVGAGI. This chain's CDR3 is CASSYSTGRSGETQYF. The CDR3 DNA reads as TGTGCCAGCAGTTACTCGACCGGGAGGTCGGGGGAGACCCAGTACTTC.

The CDR3 DNA is TGTGCCACCAGCAGAGATACAGGTACCTACGAGCAGTACTTC. Amino acids: CATSRDTGTYEQYF. The chain links TRBV15 to TRBJ2-7, with D perhaps TRBD1 (5 bases). V gave up 0 bases and J gave up 2 bases, with 8 bases separating them. The CDR3 runs 14 residues. Germline values: CDR1 LNHNV, CDR2 YYDKDF (reference sequence).

The chain links TRBV6-4 to TRBJ2-6; D uncertain. Trimming removed 2 bases at V and 0 bases at J, with 5 bases between. This CDR3 region has 15 residues. Germline loops: CDR1 MRHNA, CDR2 SNTAGT. CDR3 sequence: CASSDGSSGANVLTF. CDR3 nucleotides: TGTGCCAGCAGTGACGGCAGCTCTGGGGCCAACGTCCTGACTTTC.

The chain recombines TRBV29-1 with TRBJ2-1; 9 bases are shared with TRBD2. This CDR3 has 13 residues. Germline V gene lookup returns CDR1 SQVTM and CDR2 ANQGSEA. V lost 4 bases, J lost 7 bases, and 5 bases stayed unmatched. This chain's CDR3 is CSVGLAGPNEQFF. CDR3 nucleotides: TGCAGCGTTGGTCTAGCGGGGCCAAATGAGCAGTTCTTC.

The chain uses TRBV5-8 and TRBJ2-7, with 9 nucleotides matching TRBD2. Germline lookup yields CDR1 SGHTS and CDR2 YDEGEE. The CDR3 runs 15 residues. With 1 base clipped from V and 3 bases from J, the junction kept 5 bases outside the gene matches. The CDR3 nucleotides read TGTGCCAGCAGCTTGATAGCGGGAGAGAACTACGAGCAGTACTTC. It specifies CASSLIAGENYEQYF.

The chain joins TRBV9 to TRBJ2-1, with 9 bases aligning to TRBD2. J lost 9 bases, V lost 0 bases, and 7 bases had no gene match. Germline V gene data show CDR1 as SGDLS and CDR2 as YYNGEE. The CDR3 consists of 15 residues. The CDR3 loop reads CASSVGASGTAEQFF. The CDR3 DNA follows: TGTGCCAGCAGCGTAGGGGCTAGCGGGACGGCTGAGCAGTTCTTC. Full variable domain (outside the CDR3, taken from reference TRBV9 and TRBJ2-1): DSGVTQTPKHLITATGQRVTLRCSPRSGDLSVYWYQQSLDQGLQFLIQYYNGEERAKGNILERFSAQQFPDLHSELNLSSLELGDSALYFCASSVGASGTAEQFFGPGTRLTVL.

CDR3: CASSQILSGGSYNEQFF. For the CDR3, the DNA is TGCGCCAGCAGCCAAATCCTTAGCGGGGGCTCCTACAATGAGCAGTTCTTC. The chain has TRBV4-1 and TRBJ2-1, with TRBD2 matching 9 bases. The CDR3 totals 17 residues. The V and J ends lost 2 bases and 0 bases, in that order; junction bases with no gene match: 5. The germline V gene encodes CDR1 MGHRA and CDR2 YSYEKL.

In this sample, this clone turned up once. This rearrangement joins TRBV7-9 to TRBJ2-7, with D uncertain. The V end lost 1 base, the J end lost 4 bases, and 11 bases lay between the germline ends. Germline V gives CDR1 SEHNR, CDR2 FQNEAQ (reference sequence). The CDR3 sequence is 14 residues long. CDR3 loop: CASSLVGDPYEQYF. The CDR3, as DNA: TGTGCCAGCAGCTTAGTGGGCGATCCTTACGAGCAGTACTTC.

The chain links TRBV7-2 to TRBJ2-7; no reliable D call. The germline V gene has CDR1 SGHTA and CDR2 FQGNSA. Trimming took off 4 bases at V and 3 bases at J, with 4 bases between the two ends. The CDR3 has 11 residues. This CDR3 is CASSSFYEQYF. The CDR3 region has the DNA TGTGCCAGCAGCTCGTTCTACGAGCAGTACTTC.

J is TRBJ2-7 and V is TRBV30, with 9 bases identical to TRBD2. CDR1 and CDR2 (germline): GTSNPN, SVGIG (reference sequence). The length of the CDR3 is 15 residues. V shed 0 bases and J 7 bases; nucleotides not matched to a gene: 10. In nucleotides, the CDR3 is TGTGCCTGGAGTGTTGGGGGTAGCGGGAGTGGTGAGCAGTACTTC. Amino acid sequence: CAWSVGGSGSGEQYF.

The chain carries TRBV2 and TRBJ2-2; TRBD1 agrees at 11 bases. This CDR3 has 15 amino acids. Germline lookup yields CDR1 SNHLY and CDR2 FYNNEI. After removal of 6 bases from V and 4 bases from J, the junction contained 4 bases not matched to a gene. CDR3 DNA: TGTGCCAGCAGGACCGGGACAGGGGGCACCGGGGAGCTGTTTTTT. Its translation: CASRTGTGGTGELFF.

The J gene is TRBJ1-1, the V gene TRBV25-1; D perhaps matches TRBD1 (5 bases). The CDR3 covers 13 residues. Germline CDR1 MGHDK, CDR2 SYGVNS. The V and J ends lost 5 bases and 11 bases respectively, with 18 bases between them. The CDR3 DNA reads TGTGCCAGCAGTCCGCGGGGAGGGGAGACTGCTTTCTTT. This encodes CASSPRGGETAFF. Drawing the rest from reference TRBV25-1 and TRBJ1-1, the complete variable domain is EADIYQTPRYLVIGTGKKITLECSQTMGHDKMYWYQQDPGMELHLIHYSYGVNSTEKGDLSSESTVSRIRTEHFPLTLESARPSHTSQYLCASSPRGGETAFFGQGTRLTVV.